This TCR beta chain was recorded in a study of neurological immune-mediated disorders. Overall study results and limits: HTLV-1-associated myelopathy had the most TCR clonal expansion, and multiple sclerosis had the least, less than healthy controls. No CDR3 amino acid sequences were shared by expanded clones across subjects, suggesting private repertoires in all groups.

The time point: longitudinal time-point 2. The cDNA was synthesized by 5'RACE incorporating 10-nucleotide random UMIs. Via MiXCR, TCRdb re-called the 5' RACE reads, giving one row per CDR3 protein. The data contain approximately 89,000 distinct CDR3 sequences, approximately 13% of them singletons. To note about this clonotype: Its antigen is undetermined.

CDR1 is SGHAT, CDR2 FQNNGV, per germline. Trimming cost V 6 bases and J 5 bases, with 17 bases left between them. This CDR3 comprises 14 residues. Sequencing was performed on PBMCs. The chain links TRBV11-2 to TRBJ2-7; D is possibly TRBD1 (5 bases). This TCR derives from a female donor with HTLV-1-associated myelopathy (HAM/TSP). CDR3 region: CASSTNRYSNEQYF. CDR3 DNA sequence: TGTGCCAGCAGTACTAACAGGTACTCAAACGAGCAGTACTTC.